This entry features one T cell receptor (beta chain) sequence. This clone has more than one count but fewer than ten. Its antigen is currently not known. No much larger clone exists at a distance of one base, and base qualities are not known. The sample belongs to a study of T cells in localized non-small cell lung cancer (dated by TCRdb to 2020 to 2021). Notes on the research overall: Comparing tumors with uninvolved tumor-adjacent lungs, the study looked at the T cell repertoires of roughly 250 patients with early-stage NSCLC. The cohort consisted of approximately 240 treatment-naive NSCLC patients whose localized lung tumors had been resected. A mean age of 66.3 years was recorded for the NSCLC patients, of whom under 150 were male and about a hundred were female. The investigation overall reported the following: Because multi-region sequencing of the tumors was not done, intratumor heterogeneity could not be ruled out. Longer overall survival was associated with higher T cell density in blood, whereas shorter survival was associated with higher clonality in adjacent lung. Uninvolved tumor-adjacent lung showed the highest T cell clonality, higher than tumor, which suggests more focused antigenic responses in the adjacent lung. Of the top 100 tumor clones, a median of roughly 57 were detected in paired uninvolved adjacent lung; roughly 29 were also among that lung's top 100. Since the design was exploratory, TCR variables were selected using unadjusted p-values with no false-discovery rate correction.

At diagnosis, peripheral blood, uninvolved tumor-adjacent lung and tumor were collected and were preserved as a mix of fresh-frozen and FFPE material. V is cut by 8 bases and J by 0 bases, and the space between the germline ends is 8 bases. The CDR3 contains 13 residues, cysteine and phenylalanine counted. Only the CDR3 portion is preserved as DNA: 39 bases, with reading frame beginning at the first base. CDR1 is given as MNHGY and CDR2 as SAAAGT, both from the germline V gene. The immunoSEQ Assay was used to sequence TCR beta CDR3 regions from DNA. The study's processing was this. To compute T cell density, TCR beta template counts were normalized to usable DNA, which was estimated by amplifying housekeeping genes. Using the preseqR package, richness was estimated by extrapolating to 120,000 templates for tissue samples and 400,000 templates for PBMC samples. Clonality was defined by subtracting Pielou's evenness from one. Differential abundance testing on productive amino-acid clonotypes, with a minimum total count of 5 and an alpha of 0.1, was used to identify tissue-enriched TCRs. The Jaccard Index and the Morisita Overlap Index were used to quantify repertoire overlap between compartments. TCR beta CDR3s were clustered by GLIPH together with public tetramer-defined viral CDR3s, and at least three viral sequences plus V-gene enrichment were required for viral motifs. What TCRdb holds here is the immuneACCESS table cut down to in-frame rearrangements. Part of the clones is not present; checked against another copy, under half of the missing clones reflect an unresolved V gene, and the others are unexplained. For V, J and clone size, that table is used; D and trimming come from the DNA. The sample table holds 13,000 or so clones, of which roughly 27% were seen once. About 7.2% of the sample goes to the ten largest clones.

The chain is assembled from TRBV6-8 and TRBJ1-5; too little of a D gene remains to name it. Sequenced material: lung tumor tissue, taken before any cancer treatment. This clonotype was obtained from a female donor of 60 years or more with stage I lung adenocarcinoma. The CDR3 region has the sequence CASRDDSNQPQHF. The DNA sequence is TGTGCCAGCCGCGATGATAGCAATCAGCCCCAGCATTTT.